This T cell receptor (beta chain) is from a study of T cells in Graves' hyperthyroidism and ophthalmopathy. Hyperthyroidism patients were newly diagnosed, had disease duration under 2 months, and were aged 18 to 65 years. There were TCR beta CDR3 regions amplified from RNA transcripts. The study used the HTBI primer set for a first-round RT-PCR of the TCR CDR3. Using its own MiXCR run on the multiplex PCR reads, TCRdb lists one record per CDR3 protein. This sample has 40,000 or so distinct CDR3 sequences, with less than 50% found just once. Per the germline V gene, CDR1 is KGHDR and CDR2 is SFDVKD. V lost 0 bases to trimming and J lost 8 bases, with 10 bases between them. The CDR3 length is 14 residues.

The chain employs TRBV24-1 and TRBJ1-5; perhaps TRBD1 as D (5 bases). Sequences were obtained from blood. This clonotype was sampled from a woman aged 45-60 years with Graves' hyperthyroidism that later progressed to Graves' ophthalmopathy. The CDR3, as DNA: TGTGCCACCAGTGATTTGACGGGGGTGAAGCCCCAGCATTTT. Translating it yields CATSDLTGVKPQHF.